Presented here are 21 T cell receptor beta chains from one specimen sequenced in a study of shared clonotypes between healthy human individuals. TCRdb keeps only in-frame clones here, not all; method: immunoSEQ multiplex PCR. The sample consists of a few million clones, approximately 96% of them appearing once. Sample: naive CD4+ T cells sorted from blood. Subset: CD45RA+ positively selected. The receptors stem from a man aged 18 to 29 in good health.

This chain links TRBV4-1 with TRBJ1-3; D not certain. CDR3 length: 15 amino acids. Germline V lookup: CDR1 MGHRA, CDR2 YSYEKL. Trimming stripped 0 bases from V and 2 bases from J, with 8 bases between. CDR3 residues: CASSQDLGAGNTIYF. CDR3 bases: TGCGCCAGCAGCCAAGATCTTGGAGCTGGAAACACCATATATTTT.

This sequence joins TRBV12-5 and TRBJ1-2, with D unclear. Trimming shortened V by 1 base and J by 7 bases, and 7 bases separated the two germline ends. The CDR3 extends over 12 amino acids. Germline V gene lookup returns CDR1 LGHNT and CDR2 FRNRAP. The CDR3 region has the DNA TGTGCTAGTGGTTTGGATTGGAGTGGCTACACCTTC. This codes for CASGLDWSGYTF.

Concerning this clone itself: Other DNA sequences in the sample encode the same CDR3. The CDR3 loop is CASSLAGDRAYEQYF. DNA of the CDR3: TGCGCCAGCAGCTTGGCCGGCGACAGAGCCTACGAGCAGTACTTC. The V gene is TRBV5-1, the J gene TRBJ2-7; tentatively, D is TRBD1 (5 bases). CDR3 size: 15 residues. Germline loops: CDR1 SGHRS, CDR2 YFSETQ. The V end was cut by 0 bases, the J end by 2 bases, with 12 bases between.

This chain joins TRBV5-6 and TRBJ2-3, with 9 positions matching TRBD2. Germline CDR1 SGHDT, CDR2 YYEEEE. The CDR3 runs 14 residues. Losses at the gene ends were 6 bases for V and 4 bases for J; bases not matched to a gene: 6. The CDR3 DNA sequence: TGTGCCAGCACGGGACTAGCATTGCCAGATACGCAGTATTTT. Encoded protein: CASTGLALPDTQYF. Full variable domain (outside the CDR3, taken from reference TRBV5-6 and TRBJ2-3): DAGVTQSPTHLIKTRGQQVTLRCSPKSGHDTVSWYQQALGQGPQFIFQYYEEEERQRGNFPDRFSGHQFPNYSSELNVNALLLGDSALYLCASTGLALPDTQYFGPGTRLTVL.

V gene TRBV6-5 combines with J gene TRBJ2-3; the D is unclear. Per the germline V gene, CDR1 is MNHEY and CDR2 is SVGAGI. V lost 4 bases and J 0 bases, leaving 11 bases between the germline ends. CDR3 size: 15 residues. The DNA of the CDR3 is TGTGCCAGCAGTTGGAGCGAGAGGAGCACAGATACGCAGTATTTT. This sequence encodes CASSWSERSTDTQYF.

V is TRBV5-1 and J is TRBJ1-2; 7 nucleotides align to TRBD1. Germline values: CDR1 SGHRS, CDR2 YFSETQ. The CDR3 extends over 14 amino acids. The junction had 4 bases not matched to a gene; V was cut back by 3 bases and J by 2 bases. The CDR3 region is CASSYQTGNYGYTF. CDR3 in DNA: TGCGCCAGCAGCTACCAGACAGGGAACTATGGCTACACCTTC.

The chain joins TRBV27 to TRBJ2-3; 8 bases fit TRBD1. J gave up 0 bases and V 5 bases, and 7 bases lay outside the gene matches. The CDR3 covers 16 residues. The germline V gene has CDR1 MNHEY and CDR2 SMNVEV (reference sequence). The CDR3 sequence is CASSPRTGFSTDTQYF. In DNA form, the CDR3 reads TGTGCCAGCAGTCCACGGACAGGGTTTAGCACAGATACGCAGTATTTT.

The chain is built from TRBV27 and TRBJ2-6, with D possibly being TRBD1 (7 bases). Germline CDR1 MNHEY, CDR2 SMNVEV (reference sequence). The CDR3 loop spans 19 amino acids. V gave up 5 bases and J gave up 0 bases, with 20 bases separating them. CDR3 loop: CASSTIRGKGASGANVLTF. The DNA for the CDR3 is TGTGCCAGCAGTACGATTCGGGGGAAGGGGGCCTCTGGGGCCAACGTCCTGACTTTC.

V gene TRBV5-6 combines with J gene TRBJ2-3, with 8 bases identical to TRBD2. Germline assignment: CDR1 SGHDT and CDR2 YYEEEE. The CDR3 spans 18 residues. Losses at the gene ends were 2 bases for V and 3 bases for J; bases not matched to a gene: 14. CDR3 sequence (DNA): TGTGCCAGCAGCTTCGCGGGGGGCACCTTAGCAGGGACAGATACGCAGTATTTT. This sequence encodes CASSFAGGTLAGTDTQYF.

The CDR3 sequence is CASSLQGAGGELFF. CDR3 nucleotides: TGTGCCAGCAGCTTGCAGGGGGCAGGCGGGGAGCTGTTTTTT. V usage is TRBV5-4 and J usage is TRBJ2-2; 8 nucleotides match TRBD1. The trim removed 1 base at V and 7 bases at J, leaving 3 bases unmatched. The CDR3 runs to 14 residues. Germline assignment: CDR1 SGHNT and CDR2 YYREEE (reference sequence).

The genes are TRBV4-1 and TRBJ2-3; TRBD2 matches 13 bases. Trimming removed 0 bases from V and 7 bases from J; junction bases left unmatched: 4. Per the germline V gene, CDR1 is MGHRA and CDR2 is YSYEKL. The CDR3 consists of 16 residues. The DNA of the CDR3 is TGCGCCAGCAGCCAAGATAAACTAGCGGGAGGGAATACGCAGTATTTT. Translation gives CASSQDKLAGGNTQYF.

The chain carries TRBV5-1 and TRBJ2-3; TRBD2 aligns across 12 bases. The ends lost 3 bases at V and 5 bases at J; junction bases unmatched: 7. The germline gives CDR1 SGHRS, CDR2 YFSETQ. The CDR3 is 16 residues long. Here the CDR3 reads CASSSLLAGGGDTQYF. For the CDR3, the DNA is TGCGCCAGCAGCTCCCTACTAGCGGGAGGCGGAGATACGCAGTATTTT.

The count of this clone is one. The chain couples TRBV5-1 to TRBJ2-1; D uncertain. The CDR3 sequence is 15 residues long. V lost 2 bases to trimming and J lost 0 bases, with 9 bases between them. Germline V CDR1 and CDR2: SGHRS, YFSETQ. The CDR3 here is CASSFGPSSYNEQFF. The CDR3 DNA is TGCGCCAGCAGCTTTGGACCAAGCTCCTACAATGAGCAGTTCTTC. Looking up the rest from reference TRBV5-1 and TRBJ2-1 gives the full variable domain: KAGVTQTPRYLIKTRGQQVTLSCSPISGHRSVSWYQQTPGQGLQFLFEYFSETQRNKGNFPGRFSGRQFSNSRSEMNVSTLELGDSALYLCASSFGPSSYNEQFFGPGTRLTVL.

The genes are TRBV5-1 and TRBJ2-3; D possibly corresponds to TRBD2 (6 bases). The CDR3 is made up of 13 amino acids. Germline lookup yields CDR1 SGHRS and CDR2 YFSETQ. CDR3 loop: CSQPGGGTDTQYF. CDR3 DNA sequence: TGCTCTCAGCCGGGCGGGGGCACAGATACGCAGTATTTT.

The rearrangement uses TRBV18 and TRBJ2-6; no definite D call. The germline V gene encodes CDR1 KGHSH and CDR2 LQKENI. With 3 bases removed from V and 4 bases from J, the gap between germline ends came to 13 bases. This CDR3 spans 16 amino acids. The CDR3 sequence is CASSPSGSNGANVLTF. CDR3 sequence (DNA): TGTGCCAGCTCACCCTCCGGATCTAACGGGGCCAACGTCCTGACTTTC.

The chain uses TRBV2 and TRBJ1-6; 8 bases fit TRBD1. J lost 7 bases, V lost 6 bases, and 11 bases had no gene match. Germline V gene sequence: CDR1 SNHLY, CDR2 FYNNEI. This CDR3 is built from 16 residues. DNA for the CDR3: TGTGCCAGCAGCACCTACGGGACAGGATTAAATTCACCCCTCCACTTT. This gives the protein CASSTYGTGLNSPLHF.

V and J are TRBV28 and TRBJ2-7; a weak D match, TRBD1 (5 bases). The V end lost 4 bases, the J end lost 2 bases, and 15 bases lay between the germline ends. The CDR3 extends over 15 amino acids. Germline CDR1 MDHEN, CDR2 SYDVKM. The CDR3 region has the DNA TGTGCCAGCAGTTCCCCCGGCAGGGCGGCCTACGAGCAGTACTTC. Translated, it gives CASSSPGRAAYEQYF.

This clone was seen a single time. The chain couples TRBV12-5 to TRBJ2-2; D gene ambiguous. The V end lost 1 base, the J end lost 2 bases, and 8 bases lay between the germline ends. Germline assignment: CDR1 LGHNT and CDR2 FRNRAP. This CDR3 has 15 amino acids. CDR3 sequence: CASGLESRNTGELFF. The CDR3 DNA is TGTGCTAGTGGTTTGGAAAGCAGAAACACCGGGGAGCTGTTTTTT.

This clone was recorded only once. This rearrangement joins TRBV6-5 to TRBJ1-3, with a tentative D call TRBD1 (5 bases). With 2 bases removed from V and 11 bases from J, the gap between germline ends came to 10 bases. Germline loops: CDR1 MNHEY, CDR2 SVGAGI. This CDR3 contains 12 residues. In DNA, the CDR3 is TGTGCCAGCAGTTACCCCACAGGTTCCATATATTTT. Translation: CASSYPTGSIYF.

The chain couples TRBV5-4 to TRBJ1-6, with TRBD1 as a possible D gene (5 bases). V gave up 4 bases and J gave up 3 bases, with 11 bases separating them. CDR1 is SGHNT and CDR2 is YYREEE in the germline V gene (reference sequence). The CDR3 length is 15 residues. CDR3 protein: CASSQDSFYNSPLHF. DNA of the CDR3: TGTGCCAGCAGCCAAGACAGCTTCTATAATTCACCCCTCCACTTT.

This chain connects TRBV5-1 to TRBJ2-6, with 9 bases matching TRBD1. Germline CDR1 is SGHRS and CDR2 is YFSETQ. Trimming took 5 bases from V and 2 from J; bases not matched to a gene: 11. This CDR3 is built from 18 residues. The CDR3 spells CASSETGQGAAGANVLTF. DNA of the CDR3: TGCGCCAGCAGTGAAACGGGACAGGGTGCCGCTGGGGCCAACGTCCTGACTTTC. Full variable domain (outside the CDR3, taken from reference TRBV5-1 and TRBJ2-6): KAGVTQTPRYLIKTRGQQVTLSCSPISGHRSVSWYQQTPGQGLQFLFEYFSETQRNKGNFPGRFSGRQFSNSRSEMNVSTLELGDSALYLCASSETGQGAAGANVLTFGAGSRLTVL.